These T cell receptor beta chains were read from a single sample in a study of T cell responses to AZD1222 COVID-19 vaccine. Data came from immunoSEQ multiplex PCR; TCRdb stores just in-frame clones and leaves some out. The data show around 140,000 clones, with roughly 90% seen just once and 2.5% to 3% held by the top ten. Material: peripheral blood, obtained on day 0 of AZD1222 vaccination. These receptors were collected from an adult in good health. Both conserved end residues are part of each CDR3. The D gene is left open where the match is weak. Where a row states a size, it is once, few, many or the class of an expanded clone; other rows omit it.

clone_size: NA
d_call: TRBD2
v_call: TRBV5-6
j_call: TRBJ2-7
cdr3_nt: TGTGCCAGCAGGGAGAGTGGCGGGAGGGTCTCCGAGCAGTACTTC
cdr3_aa: CASRESGGRVSEQYF

clone_size: NA
d_call: NA
v_call: TRBV3-1/TRBV3-2
j_call: TRBJ2-1
cdr3_nt: TGTGCCAGCAGCCTAAACCGGGCCCCCAATGAGCAGTTCTTC
cdr3_aa: CASSLNRAPNEQFF

clone_size: NA
d_call: TRBD1
v_call: TRBV9
j_call: TRBJ1-1
cdr3_nt: TGTGCCAGCAGCGTAGGGCAGAACAGGGGACAAACTGAAGCTTTCTTT
cdr3_aa: CASSVGQNRGQTEAFF

clone_size: NA
d_call: TRBD2
v_call: TRBV10-3
j_call: TRBJ2-1
cdr3_nt: TGTGCCATCAGTTCTAGCGGGAGCTCCTACAATGAGCAGTTCTTC
cdr3_aa: CAISSSGSSYNEQFF

clone_size: NA
d_call: TRBD2
v_call: TRBV29-1
j_call: TRBJ2-7
cdr3_nt: TGCAGCGTTTTTAGCGGGAACTCCTACGAGCAGTACTTC
cdr3_aa: CSVFSGNSYEQYF

clone_size: few
d_call: NA
v_call: TRBV5-1
j_call: TRBJ2-7
cdr3_nt: TGCGCCAGCAGCACAGACTCGACCTCCTACGAGCAGTACTTC
cdr3_aa: CASSTDSTSYEQYF

clone_size: NA
d_call: NA
v_call: TRBV6-1
j_call: TRBJ2-2
cdr3_nt: TGTGCCAGCAGTGAAGCCTACAGGGTGTCCGGGGAGCTGTTTTTT
cdr3_aa: CASSEAYRVSGELFF

clone_size: NA
d_call: NA
v_call: TRBV2
j_call: TRBJ2-7
cdr3_nt: TGTGCCAGCAGTGAAAGCACTTACAGAAGATACGAGCAGTACTTC
cdr3_aa: CASSESTYRRYEQYF

clone_size: NA
d_call: NA
v_call: TRBV21-1
j_call: TRBJ2-4
cdr3_nt: TGTGCCAGCAGTAAATGTAGACAGGGCGCTACTAAAAACATTCAGTACTTC
cdr3_aa: CASSKCRQGATKNIQYF

clone_size: NA
d_call: NA
v_call: TRBV30
j_call: TRBJ1-2
cdr3_nt: TGTGCCTGGATACAGGTTACATATGGCTACACCTTC
cdr3_aa: CAWIQVTYGYTF

clone_size: NA
d_call: NA
v_call: TRBV4-1
j_call: TRBJ1-1
cdr3_nt: TGCGCCAGCAGTTTCAGCGGGAGCACTGAAGCTTTCTTT
cdr3_aa: CASSFSGSTEAFF

clone_size: NA
d_call: TRBD2
v_call: TRBV29-1
j_call: TRBJ2-1
cdr3_nt: TGCAGCGTTCGCGGGGGGAGCTACAATGAGCAGTTCTTC
cdr3_aa: CSVRGGSYNEQFF

clone_size: once
d_call: NA
v_call: TRBV19
j_call: TRBJ2-7
cdr3_nt: TGTGCCAGTAGTCCCTCCGGGGCCTCGGCCGCCTACGAGCAGTACTTC
cdr3_aa: CASSPSGASAAYEQYF

clone_size: few
d_call: TRBD1
v_call: TRBV6-1
j_call: TRBJ1-1
cdr3_nt: TGTGCCAGCAGTGAACAGGGGGCCTCCCTTGAAGCTTTCTTT
cdr3_aa: CASSEQGASLEAFF

clone_size: NA
d_call: TRBD1
v_call: TRBV5-1
j_call: TRBJ1-1
cdr3_nt: TGCGCCAGCAGCTCGGGACAGCTGAACACTGAAGCTTTCTTT
cdr3_aa: CASSSGQLNTEAFF

clone_size: few
d_call: NA
v_call: TRBV27
j_call: TRBJ1-1
cdr3_nt: TGTGCCAGCAGTTTATTCGGCAGGAACACTGAAGCTTTCTTT
cdr3_aa: CASSLFGRNTEAFF

clone_size: NA
d_call: NA
v_call: TRBV6-5
j_call: TRBJ2-7
cdr3_nt: TGTGCCAGCAGTTTACATCGTTCCTACGAGCAGTACTTC
cdr3_aa: CASSLHRSYEQYF

clone_size: few
d_call: TRBD2
v_call: TRBV4-3
j_call: TRBJ2-1
cdr3_nt: TGCGCCAGCAGCCAAGGGACTAGCGGGGGGGCCTACAATGAGCAGTTCTTC
cdr3_aa: CASSQGTSGGAYNEQFF

clone_size: NA
d_call: NA
v_call: TRBV11-2
j_call: TRBJ2-7
cdr3_nt: TGTGCCAGCAGCTTAGGGTGGGCAGGTAGTGGCGAGCAGTACTTC
cdr3_aa: CASSLGWAGSGEQYF

clone_size: NA
d_call: NA
v_call: TRBV7-8
j_call: TRBJ2-1
cdr3_nt: TGTGCCGGCTCCGGGACGGATTACAATGAGCAGTTCTTC
cdr3_aa: CAGSGTDYNEQFF

clone_size: once
d_call: NA
v_call: TRBV21-1
j_call: TRBJ1-3
cdr3_nt: TGTGCCAGCAGCCCGGGGAGACAGGGAACTAAACTCTCTGGAAACACCATATATTTT
cdr3_aa: CASSPGRQGTKLSGNTIYF

clone_size: once
d_call: NA
v_call: TRBV4-3
j_call: TRBJ1-2
cdr3_nt: TGCGCCAGTGGCCACCGGGAATACCCCTTCTCCTATGGCTACACCTTC
cdr3_aa: CASGHREYPFSYGYTF

clone_size: once
d_call: NA
v_call: TRBV19
j_call: TRBJ1-1
cdr3_nt: TGTGCCAGTAGTCCGGGGAACACTGAAGCTTTCTTT
cdr3_aa: CASSPGNTEAFF

clone_size: NA
d_call: NA
v_call: TRBV18
j_call: TRBJ2-2
cdr3_nt: TGTGCCAGCTCTCCCTTACAGGGAACCGGGGAGCTGTTTTTT
cdr3_aa: CASSPLQGTGELFF

clone_size: NA
d_call: TRBD1
v_call: TRBV18
j_call: TRBJ1-1
cdr3_nt: TGTGCCAGCTCACCACAGGGGGCGCGGAGGACTGAAGCTTTCTTT
cdr3_aa: CASSPQGARRTEAFF

clone_size: once
d_call: NA
v_call: TRBV7-2
j_call: TRBJ1-5
cdr3_nt: TGTGCCAGCAGCTTTGTCGGTCAGCCCCAGCATTTT
cdr3_aa: CASSFVGQPQHF

clone_size: NA
d_call: TRBD1
v_call: TRBV7-8
j_call: TRBJ1-6
cdr3_nt: TGTGCCAGCAGCCCGGACAGGGCCAATAATTCACCCCTCCACTTT
cdr3_aa: CASSPDRANNSPLHF

clone_size: NA
d_call: NA
v_call: TRBV12-3/TRBV12-4
j_call: TRBJ1-2
cdr3_nt: TGTGCCAGCAGTTTAGCCAGACAGAGGCGCTACACCTTC
cdr3_aa: CASSLARQRRYTF

clone_size: NA
d_call: NA
v_call: TRBV9
j_call: TRBJ1-1
cdr3_nt: TGTGCCACCTCGACCGGAGAGGCCACTGAAGCTTTCTTT
cdr3_aa: CATSTGEATEAFF

clone_size: NA
d_call: NA
v_call: TRBV13
j_call: TRBJ2-7
cdr3_nt: TGTGCCAGCAGCCTGGGGGTTAGGGGATACGAGCAGTACTTC
cdr3_aa: CASSLGVRGYEQYF

clone_size: NA
d_call: NA
v_call: TRBV6-2/TRBV6-3
j_call: TRBJ2-7
cdr3_nt: TGTGCCAGCAGTCCACTACCCTACGAGCAGTACTTC
cdr3_aa: CASSPLPYEQYF

clone_size: NA
d_call: NA
v_call: TRBV7-2
j_call: TRBJ1-1
cdr3_nt: TGTGCCAGCAGCCCCCTGCGGGGCACTGAAGCTTTCTTT
cdr3_aa: CASSPLRGTEAFF

clone_size: NA
d_call: TRBD1
v_call: TRBV27
j_call: TRBJ2-7
cdr3_nt: TGTGCCAGCAGTTTTGACCTTCGGACAGGGGGTCCCTACGAGCAGTACTTC
cdr3_aa: CASSFDLRTGGPYEQYF

clone_size: NA
d_call: TRBD2
v_call: TRBV6-2/TRBV6-3
j_call: TRBJ2-5
cdr3_nt: TGTGCCAGCAGTGAGTTAGCGGGAGCCGGTTCCTCCGAGACCCAGTACTTC
cdr3_aa: CASSELAGAGSSETQYF

clone_size: NA
d_call: NA
v_call: TRBV4-1
j_call: TRBJ1-1
cdr3_nt: TGCGCCAGCAGCCAAGATCACGCAGACACTGAAGCTTTCTTT
cdr3_aa: CASSQDHADTEAFF

clone_size: once
d_call: NA
v_call: TRBV5-1
j_call: TRBJ2-2
cdr3_nt: TGCGCCAGCAGCTTTGGAGGCCCGGGGGCGGGGGAGCTGTTTTTT
cdr3_aa: CASSFGGPGAGELFF

clone_size: NA
d_call: NA
v_call: TRBV5-1
j_call: TRBJ2-5
cdr3_nt: TGCGCCAGCAGCAATCCCCGTGGACAAGAGACCCAGTACTTC
cdr3_aa: CASSNPRGQETQYF

clone_size: NA
d_call: TRBD2
v_call: TRBV28
j_call: TRBJ2-1
cdr3_nt: TGTGCCAGCAGAAGAAGCGGGAGCTCCTACAATGAGCAGTTCTTC
cdr3_aa: CASRRSGSSYNEQFF

clone_size: NA
d_call: NA
v_call: TRBV2
j_call: TRBJ1-2
cdr3_nt: TGTGCCAGCCTAATAGCCGGCTACACCTTC
cdr3_aa: CASLIAGYTF

clone_size: NA
d_call: NA
v_call: TRBV5-1
j_call: TRBJ1-1
cdr3_nt: TGCGCCAGCAGCTTAGAGACAGGAGAAGCTTTCTTT
cdr3_aa: CASSLETGEAFF

clone_size: NA
d_call: NA
v_call: TRBV20-1
j_call: TRBJ2-7
cdr3_nt: TGCAGTGCGAAATCTAGGGAAAAGCAGTACTTC
cdr3_aa: CSAKSREKQYF

clone_size: NA
d_call: TRBD1
v_call: TRBV27
j_call: TRBJ1-4
cdr3_nt: TGTGCCAGCAGTTCTTTTAAGGGGGCAAGTGAAAAACTGTTTTTT
cdr3_aa: CASSSFKGASEKLFF

clone_size: NA
d_call: TRBD1
v_call: TRBV13
j_call: TRBJ1-2
cdr3_nt: TGTGCCAGCAGCGGAGGGACAGGGCTTAACTATGGCTACACCTTC
cdr3_aa: CASSGGTGLNYGYTF

clone_size: NA
d_call: NA
v_call: TRBV28
j_call: TRBJ2-7
cdr3_nt: TGTGCCAGCAGTTTCTTCTACGAGCAGTACTTC
cdr3_aa: CASSFFYEQYF

clone_size: NA
d_call: NA
v_call: TRBV7-6
j_call: TRBJ1-3
cdr3_nt: TGTGCCAGCAGTCCCGACCCCAGCTCTGGAAACACCATATATTTT
cdr3_aa: CASSPDPSSGNTIYF

clone_size: NA
d_call: TRBD1
v_call: TRBV18
j_call: TRBJ1-1
cdr3_nt: TGTGCCGGACGGACAGGACTGAACACTGAAGCTTTCTTT
cdr3_aa: CAGRTGLNTEAFF

clone_size: NA
d_call: TRBD1
v_call: TRBV4-3
j_call: TRBJ1-2
cdr3_nt: TGCGCCAGCGGGGGGTCAGGGGGCGACCTTTATGGCTACACCTTC
cdr3_aa: CASGGSGGDLYGYTF